Each of the 32 T cell receptor beta chains below was sequenced from the same sample in a study of blood T cell repertoires in COVID-19. Assay used: immunoSEQ multiplex PCR; TCRdb lists only in-frame clones, some missing. The sample lists 150,000 or so clones, around 80% seen once, with roughly 15% in the top ten. Input material: peripheral blood. The receptors were gathered from a human donor with acute or convalescent COVID-19. The donor label of this sample is uncertain.

This clone was counted between two and nine times. The V call is TRBV6-5, the J call TRBJ1-5; 10 nucleotides match TRBD1. V lost 8 bases and J lost 4; bases outside the gene matches: 5. This CDR3 is 14 amino acids long. In germline, CDR1 is MNHEY, CDR2 SVGAGI. Written as DNA, the CDR3 is TGTGCCAGCTGGACAGGGGGAGGAAATCAGCCCCAGCATTTT. Its translation is CASWTGGGNQPQHF.

This sequence joins TRBV7-2 and TRBJ1-1; a possible D gene is TRBD1 (5 bases). Germline-derived CDR1 and CDR2 are SGHTA and FQGNSA. This CDR3 comprises 15 residues. V dropped 3 bases and J dropped 1 base, with 12 bases sitting between them. The CDR3 nucleotides are TGTGCCAGCAGCTTCACAGGTTCCGAGAACACTGAAGCTTTCTTT. This sequence encodes CASSFTGSENTEAFF.

The CDR3 sequence is CASSAHPGTGGSNEQFF. CDR3 nucleotide sequence: TGTGCCAGCAGCGCTCACCCCGGGACAGGGGGCTCTAATGAGCAGTTCTTC. The chain recombines TRBV9 with TRBJ2-1; 12 bases line up with TRBD1. Germline V gene sequence: CDR1 SGDLS, CDR2 YYNGEE. V shed 3 bases and J 7 bases; nucleotides not matched to a gene: 11. The CDR3 is 17 amino acids.

This clone has more than one count but fewer than ten. This chain uses TRBV5-1 with TRBJ1-4; D uncertain. Trimming took 4 bases from V and 3 from J, leaving 13 bases between them. CDR1 and CDR2 (germline): SGHRS, YFSETQ. The CDR3 covers 15 residues. CDR3 DNA sequence: TGCGCCAGCAGCCTATTCCTAGAGCCTAATGAAAAACTGTTTTTT. Its protein is CASSLFLEPNEKLFF.

The V call is TRBV7-2, the J call TRBJ2-7, with 14 bases lining up with TRBD2. Germline assignment: CDR1 SGHTA and CDR2 FQGNSA. V was pared by 2 bases and J by 2 bases, with 5 bases of the junction left unmatched. CDR3 length equals 17 residues. CDR3 sequence reads: CASSLSGLAGDPYEQYF. In nucleotides, the CDR3 is TGTGCCAGCAGCTTATCGGGACTAGCGGGGGATCCCTACGAGCAGTACTTC.

V is TRBV4-2 and J is TRBJ1-5; D may be TRBD1 (6 bases). V shed 1 base and J shed 7 bases, with 20 bases lying between them. The CDR3 sequence is 17 residues long. Germline assignment: CDR1 LGHNA and CDR2 YNFKEQ. The CDR3 DNA follows: TGTGCCAGCAGCCAAGGACCCGGCGGGGGCGCAGGGCAGCCCCAGCATTTT. Residues: CASSQGPGGGAGQPQHF.

The chain is built from TRBV7-9 and TRBJ1-1, with D maybe TRBD1 (5 bases). Deletions cut 6 bases from V and 2 bases from J, with 10 bases between. Germline CDR1 reads SEHNR; CDR2 reads FQNEAQ (reference sequence). The length of the CDR3 is 13 residues. The CDR3 here is CASRETVNTEAFF. Here the CDR3 DNA reads TGTGCCAGCAGGGAGACAGTTAACACTGAAGCTTTCTTT.

The CDR3 loop reads CASSSSGTQPYGYTF. The CDR3, as DNA: TGTGCCAGTAGTTCGTCCGGGACACAACCCTATGGCTACACCTTC. The rearrangement joins TRBV19 to TRBJ1-2, with D tentatively TRBD1 (6 bases). V gave up 5 bases and J gave up 4 bases, with 17 bases separating them. CDR1 LNHDA and CDR2 SQIVND come from the germline V gene (reference sequence). This CDR3 spans 15 amino acids. The variable domain in full, completed from reference TRBV19 and TRBJ1-2, reads DGGITQSPKYLFRKEGQNVTLSCEQNLNHDAMYWYRQDPGQGLRLIYYSQIVNDFQKGDIAEGYSVSREKKESFPLTVTSAQKNPTAFYLCASSSSGTQPYGYTFGSGTRLTVV.

The V call is TRBV4-2, the J call TRBJ2-1, with 11 bases fitting TRBD2. V shed 1 base, J shed 2 bases, and the junction held 10 bases outside the gene matches. This CDR3 is built from 19 residues. CDR1 is LGHNA, CDR2 YNFKEQ, per germline. CDR3 sequence reads: CASSQVRSGGAFAYNEQFF. CDR3 coding DNA: TGTGCCAGCAGCCAAGTACGTAGCGGGGGGGCGTTCGCCTACAATGAGCAGTTCTTC.

The chain combines TRBV6-6 with TRBJ2-1; 7 bases align to TRBD1. Germline V gene data show CDR1 as MNHNY and CDR2 as SVGAGI (reference sequence). CDR3 length equals 16 residues. Losses at the gene ends were 2 bases for V and 3 bases for J; bases not matched to a gene: 7. As DNA, the CDR3 is TGTGCCAGCAGTTACCTCGACAGGGAGAGCTACAATGAGCAGTTCTTC. As protein: CASSYLDRESYNEQFF.

This chain connects TRBV12-5 to TRBJ2-2, with D maybe TRBD1 (6 bases). The length of the CDR3 is 14 residues. Trimming removed 1 base from V and 3 bases from J, with 6 bases in between. Germline CDR1 LGHNT, CDR2 FRNRAP. The CDR3 DNA reads TGTGCTAGTGGTTTGGGGACAGACACCGGGGAGCTGTTTTTT. Amino acids: CASGLGTDTGELFF.

The chain links TRBV18 to TRBJ1-3; no reliable D call. Trimming pared 1 base from V and 0 bases from J, leaving 7 bases between. The V gene's germline CDR1 is KGHSH and CDR2 LQKENI. This CDR3 spans 15 amino acids. The CDR3 sequence: CASSPQELSGNTIYF. The CDR3 nucleotides read TGTGCCAGCTCACCACAGGAGCTCTCTGGAAACACCATATATTTT.

The V gene is TRBV5-8, the J gene TRBJ1-1; D call uncertain. Germline loops: CDR1 SGHTS, CDR2 YDEGEE. The V end lost 1 base, the J end lost 1 base, and 8 bases lay between the germline ends. The CDR3 covers 14 residues. The CDR3 protein is CASSLLPSNTEAFF. In nucleotides, the CDR3 is TGTGCCAGCAGCTTGCTTCCTTCGAACACTGAAGCTTTCTTT.

A few counts support this clone. J is TRBJ1-2 and V is TRBV9, with 11 bases aligning to TRBD1. From germline, CDR1 is SGDLS and CDR2 YYNGEE. Trimming removed 0 bases from V and 6 bases from J; junction bases left unmatched: 7. CDR3 length: 16 residues. CDR3 region: CASSVVAGQGDNGYTF. CDR3 DNA sequence: TGTGCCAGCAGCGTAGTTGCGGGACAGGGGGATAATGGCTACACCTTC.

This chain's CDR3 is CSVLYRGGNTEAFF. DNA of the CDR3: TGCAGCGTCCTTTACAGGGGAGGTAACACTGAAGCTTTCTTT. This sequence joins TRBV29-1 and TRBJ1-1; 7 bases line up with TRBD1. Germline CDR1 and CDR2: SQVTM and ANQGSEA. Trimming took 6 bases from V and 2 from J; bases not matched to a gene: 9. The CDR3 is 14 residues long.

The rearrangement links TRBV7-3 to TRBJ2-5; 13 positions match TRBD2. Germline values: CDR1 SGHTA, CDR2 FQGTGA. V shed 3 bases, J shed 1 base, and the junction held 8 bases outside the gene matches. CDR3 length: 18 residues. The CDR3 sequence is CASSLTSGGLNFQETQYF. The CDR3 DNA reads TGTGCCAGCAGCTTGACTAGCGGGGGGCTCAATTTCCAAGAGACCCAGTACTTC.

V is TRBV30 and J is TRBJ2-7, with D tentatively TRBD1 (6 bases). Germline-derived CDR1 and CDR2 are GTSNPN and SVGIG (reference sequence). V lost 3 bases and J 0 bases, leaving 12 bases between the germline ends. The CDR3 is 14 residues long. CDR3 in DNA: TGTGCCTGGAGCCCAGGGGCAACCTCCTACGAGCAGTACTTC. Encoded protein: CAWSPGATSYEQYF.

The rearrangement joins TRBV5-4 to TRBJ2-5; D is undetermined. Per the germline V gene, CDR1 is SGHNT and CDR2 is YYREEE (reference sequence). There are 11 residues in the CDR3. V gave up 4 bases and J gave up 2 bases, with 3 bases separating them. The CDR3 DNA is TGTGCCAGCAGCCTTCAAGAGACCCAGTACTTC. This gives the protein CASSLQETQYF.

The rearrangement uses TRBV19 and TRBJ2-1; 7 bases fit TRBD2. CDR1 and CDR2 (germline): LNHDA, SQIVND (reference sequence). The CDR3 has 16 amino acids. V shed 7 bases, J shed 2 bases, and the junction held 11 bases outside the gene matches. CDR3 sequence reads: CASKPSGLLTYNEQFF. In nucleotides, the CDR3 is TGTGCCAGTAAACCTAGCGGCCTTCTTACCTACAATGAGCAGTTCTTC.

The J gene is TRBJ2-5, the V gene TRBV25-1; the D gene is possibly TRBD1 (7 bases). V lost 1 base and J lost 2, with 14 bases in between. This CDR3 region has 16 residues. Germline V CDR1 and CDR2: MGHDK, SYGVNS. The CDR3 DNA reads as TGTGCCAGCAGTGAATTGGGGGGCAGGGGGCAAGAGACCCAGTACTTC. It translates to CASSELGGRGQETQYF.

The V call is TRBV9, the J call TRBJ2-5; tentatively, D is TRBD2 (7 bases). This CDR3 spans 14 amino acids. Germline CDR1 SGDLS, CDR2 YYNGEE. The V gene lost 0 bases and the J gene lost 5 bases, with 11 bases spanning the gap. CDR3 nucleotide sequence: TGTGCCAGCAGCGTAGGCAGGGGAGGGGAGACCCAGTACTTC. Translation gives CASSVGRGGETQYF.

The chain has TRBV24-1 and TRBJ2-1; 8 bases agree with TRBD2. The CDR3 loop spans 15 amino acids. Germline V gives CDR1 KGHDR, CDR2 SFDVKD. Trimming removed 4 bases from V and 1 base from J; junction bases left unmatched: 2. The CDR3 is CATSERGGSYNEQFF. The CDR3 DNA reads TGTGCCACCAGTGAACGCGGGGGGTCCTACAATGAGCAGTTCTTC.

The rearrangement links TRBV7-2 to TRBJ2-3, with 7 bases lining up with TRBD2. Germline CDR1 is SGHTA and CDR2 is FQGNSA. The CDR3 has 16 residues. Trimming cost V 2 bases and J 0 bases; bases outside gene matches: 5. The CDR3 spells CASSLRWGGSTDTQYF. The CDR3, as DNA: TGTGCCAGCAGCTTAAGATGGGGGGGGAGCACAGATACGCAGTATTTT. Combining the CDR3 with reference TRBV7-2 and TRBJ2-3 gives the whole variable domain GAGVSQSPSNKVTEKGKDVELRCDPISGHTALYWYRQSLGQGLEFLIYFQGNSAPDKSGLPSDRFSAERTGGSVSTLTIQRTQQEDSAVYLCASSLRWGGSTDTQYFGPGTRLTVL.

In its sample, this clone was seen a few times. J is TRBJ1-1 and V is TRBV3-1 (or the pseudogene TRBV3-2); D is ambiguous. CDR3 length: 13 amino acids. CDR1 LGHDT and CDR2 YNNKEL come from the germline V gene (reference sequence). V shed 2 bases and J shed 3 bases, with 7 bases lying between them. CDR3 loop: CASSQTVDTEAFF. CDR3 nucleotides: TGTGCCAGCAGCCAAACGGTTGACACTGAAGCTTTCTTT.

The chain combines TRBV9 with TRBJ1-2; 7 nucleotides agree with TRBD1. Germline CDR1 SGDLS, CDR2 YYNGEE. This CDR3 is built from 13 residues. V gave up 3 bases and J gave up 4 bases; unmatched junction bases: 3. Written as DNA, the CDR3 is TGTGCCAGCAGCGCGACAGGGACCTATGGCTACACCTTC. This translates into CASSATGTYGYTF.

V gene TRBV30 combines with J gene TRBJ1-6; 7 bases agree with TRBD1. Germline V lookup: CDR1 GTSNPN, CDR2 SVGIG (reference sequence). This CDR3 contains 17 residues. The V and J ends lost 4 bases and 6 bases, in that order; junction bases with no gene match: 15. CDR3 sequence (DNA): TGTGCCTGGAAGCAGGGGGAGCGACTCAAACTTAATTCACCCCTCCACTTT. It codes for CAWKQGERLKLNSPLHF.

A few counts support this clone. This chain connects TRBV10-3 to TRBJ2-2; 8 bases are a match to TRBD2. CDR1 ENHRY and CDR2 SYGVKD come from the germline V gene. The J segment lost 6 bases and the V segment lost 9 bases, leaving 3 bases of the junction unmatched. The CDR3 is made up of 12 amino acids. DNA of the CDR3: TGTGCCATTTCGGGGGGGGCCGGGGAGCTGTTTTTT. Its translation: CAISGGAGELFF.

This clone has just one count. The rearrangement uses TRBV4-1 and TRBJ1-4; the match to TRBD1 covers 7 bases. Germline assignment: CDR1 MGHRA and CDR2 YSYEKL. This CDR3 is built from 16 residues. V shed 1 base and J 7 bases; nucleotides not matched to a gene: 9. The CDR3 DNA sequence: TGCGCCAGCAGCCAAGGGGGACAGTTTGTGGGTGAAAAACTGTTTTTT. Its protein is CASSQGGQFVGEKLFF.

The sample holds a few counts of this clone. V and J are TRBV2 and TRBJ2-7; 10 nucleotides match TRBD2. There are 14 residues in the CDR3. V shed 5 bases, J shed 0 bases, and the junction held 1 base outside the gene matches. CDR1 is SNHLY, CDR2 FYNNEI, per germline. In nucleotides, the CDR3 is TGTGCCAGCAGTACTAGCGGGAACTCCTACGAGCAGTACTTC. Translating it yields CASSTSGNSYEQYF. The complete variable domain, with remaining parts taken from reference TRBV2 and TRBJ2-7, reads EPEVTQTPSHQVTQMGQEVILRCVPISNHLYFYWYRQILGQKVEFLVSFYNNEISEKSEIFDDQFSVERPDGSNFTLKIRSTKLEDSAMYFCASSTSGNSYEQYFGPGTRLTVT.

The CDR3 DNA reads TGTGCTTCTGGGGATGGGGGGGTCCGCCCACGGGGGACCCAGTACTTC. The encoded protein is CASGDGGVRPRGTQYF. This chain joins TRBV3-1 (or the pseudogene TRBV3-2) and TRBJ2-5; 7 bases match TRBD2. CDR3 length: 16 amino acids. Germline V lookup: CDR1 LGHDT, CDR2 YNNKEL (reference sequence).

This chain joins TRBV19 and TRBJ2-1; D might be TRBD2 (6 bases). V lost 6 bases and J 4 bases, leaving 16 bases between the germline ends. Germline lookup yields CDR1 LNHDA and CDR2 SQIVND (reference sequence). CDR3 length: 15 residues. The CDR3 reads CASSPAGRRYNEQFF. The CDR3 coding sequence is TGTGCCAGTAGCCCCGCGGGGCGTCGGTACAATGAGCAGTTCTTC.

The chain recombines TRBV6-5 with TRBJ1-1; tentatively, D is TRBD1 (5 bases). The germline V gene has CDR1 MNHEY and CDR2 SVGAGI. V gave up 4 bases and J gave up 1 base, with 13 bases separating them. The CDR3 has 15 amino acids. The CDR3 DNA sequence: TGTGCCAGCAGTTTCAGACAGAATAGGAACACTGAAGCTTTCTTT. As protein: CASSFRQNRNTEAFF.